This T cell receptor (beta chain) was found in a study of cytomegalovirus exposure and HLA in healthy donors. General observations from the study: Sequence variants that were highly shared formed a cluster that was likely a sequencing artifact.

V trimming: 2 bases; J trimming: 3 bases; junction bases outside the gene matches: 11. The CDR3 is made up of 17 amino acids. The V gene's germline CDR1 is SGHTA and CDR2 FQGTGA. Comment on this clone: No antigen is known for it.

The study ran its PCR with 60 Vbeta and 13 Jbeta primers. Libraries were prepared by immunoSEQ multiplex PCR; TCRdb keeps only in-frame clonotypes and omits some of them. The sample lists more than 150,000 clones, around 81% occurring once. The receptor was isolated from a woman younger than 35 in good health and CMV-seropositive. The sample comprised PBMCs. V and J are TRBV7-3 and TRBJ2-7; 9 nucleotides line up with TRBD2. The CDR3 here is CASSLYPQTSGNYEQYF. Written as DNA, the CDR3 is TGTGCCAGCAGCTTATACCCCCAGACTAGCGGTAACTACGAGCAGTACTTC.